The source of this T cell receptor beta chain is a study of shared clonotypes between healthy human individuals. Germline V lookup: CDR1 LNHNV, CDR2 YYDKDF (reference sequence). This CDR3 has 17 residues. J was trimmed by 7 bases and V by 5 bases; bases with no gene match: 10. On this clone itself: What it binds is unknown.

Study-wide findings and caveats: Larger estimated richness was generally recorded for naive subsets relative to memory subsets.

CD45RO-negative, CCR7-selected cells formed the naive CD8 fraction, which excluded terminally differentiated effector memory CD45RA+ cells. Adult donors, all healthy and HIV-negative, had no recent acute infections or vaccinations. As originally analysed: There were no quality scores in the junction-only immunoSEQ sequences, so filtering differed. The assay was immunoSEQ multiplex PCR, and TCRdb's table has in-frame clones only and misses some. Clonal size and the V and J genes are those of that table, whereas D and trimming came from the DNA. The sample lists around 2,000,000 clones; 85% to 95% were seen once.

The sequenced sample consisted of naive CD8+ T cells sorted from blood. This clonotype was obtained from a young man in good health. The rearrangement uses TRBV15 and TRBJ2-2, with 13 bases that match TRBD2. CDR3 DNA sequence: TGTGCCACCAGCGCAGAAGTACTAGCGGGAGGGGTCGGGGAGCTGTTTTTT. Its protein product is CATSAEVLAGGVGELFF.